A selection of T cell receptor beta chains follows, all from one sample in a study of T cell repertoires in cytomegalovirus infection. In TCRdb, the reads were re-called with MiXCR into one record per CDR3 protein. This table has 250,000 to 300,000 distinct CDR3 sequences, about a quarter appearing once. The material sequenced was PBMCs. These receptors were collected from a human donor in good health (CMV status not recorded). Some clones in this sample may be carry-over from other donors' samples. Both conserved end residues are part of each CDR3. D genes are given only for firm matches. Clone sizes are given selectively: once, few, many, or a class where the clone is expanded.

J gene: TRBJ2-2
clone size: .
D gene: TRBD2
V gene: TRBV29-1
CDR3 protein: CSVLAGPWAGELFF
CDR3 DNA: TGCAGCGTCCTAGCGGGTCCGTGGGCCGGGGAGCTGTTTTTT

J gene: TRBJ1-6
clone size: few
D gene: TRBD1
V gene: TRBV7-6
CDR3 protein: CASSLGQGVSPLHF
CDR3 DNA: TGTGCCAGCAGCTTAGGACAGGGTGTTTCACCCCTCCACTTT

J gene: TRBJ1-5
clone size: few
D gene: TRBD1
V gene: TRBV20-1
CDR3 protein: CSAREQGASQPQHF
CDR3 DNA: TGCAGTGCTAGAGAGCAGGGGGCGAGTCAGCCCCAGCATTTT

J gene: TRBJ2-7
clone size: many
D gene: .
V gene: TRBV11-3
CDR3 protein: CASSLDSGEQYF
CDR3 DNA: TGTGCCAGCAGCTTGGACTCTGGGGAGCAGTACTTC

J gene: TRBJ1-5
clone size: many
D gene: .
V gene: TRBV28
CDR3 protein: CASSVQGGNQPQHF
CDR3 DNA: TGTGCCAGCAGTGTACAGGGTGGCAATCAGCCCCAGCATTTT

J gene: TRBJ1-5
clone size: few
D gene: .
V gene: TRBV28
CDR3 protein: CASRGGGPNQPQHF
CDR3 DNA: TGTGCCAGCAGGGGGGGGGGCCCTAATCAGCCCCAGCATTTT

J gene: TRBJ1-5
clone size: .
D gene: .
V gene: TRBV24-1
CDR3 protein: CATSDRRIGQPQHF
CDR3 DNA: TGTGCCACCAGTGATCGGCGTATCGGACAGCCCCAGCATTTT

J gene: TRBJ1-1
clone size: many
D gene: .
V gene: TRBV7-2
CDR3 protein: CASSLVTAEAFF
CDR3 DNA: TGTGCCAGCAGCTTAGTAACAGCTGAAGCTTTCTTT

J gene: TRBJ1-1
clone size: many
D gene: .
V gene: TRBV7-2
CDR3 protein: CASSLRTRPEAFF
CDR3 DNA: TGTGCCAGCAGCTTAAGGACCCGGCCGGAAGCTTTCTTT

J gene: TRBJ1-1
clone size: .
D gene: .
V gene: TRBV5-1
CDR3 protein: CASSSDPGTEAFF
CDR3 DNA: TGCGCCAGCAGCTCCGATCCGGGTACTGAAGCTTTCTTT

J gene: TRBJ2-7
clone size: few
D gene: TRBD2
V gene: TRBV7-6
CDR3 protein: CASGLAGVVEQYF
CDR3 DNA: TGTGCCAGCGGTCTAGCGGGAGTTGTGGAGCAGTACTTC

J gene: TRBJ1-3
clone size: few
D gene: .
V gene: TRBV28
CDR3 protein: CASSFLGGGNTIYF
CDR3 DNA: TGTGCCAGCAGTTTTTTGGGAGGTGGAAACACCATATATTTT

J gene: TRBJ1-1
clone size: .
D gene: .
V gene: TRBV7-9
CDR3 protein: CASRDTSVEAFF
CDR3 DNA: TGTGCCAGCCGGGACACATCAGTTGAAGCTTTCTTT

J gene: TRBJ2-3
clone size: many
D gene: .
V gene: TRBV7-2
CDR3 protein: CASNLWGGDTQYF
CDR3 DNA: TGTGCCAGCAACCTTTGGGGCGGGGATACGCAGTATTTT

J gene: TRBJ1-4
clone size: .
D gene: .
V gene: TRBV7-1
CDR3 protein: CASSPDRATNEKLFF
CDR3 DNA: TGTGCCAGCAGCCCGGACAGAGCAACTAATGAAAAACTGTTTTTT

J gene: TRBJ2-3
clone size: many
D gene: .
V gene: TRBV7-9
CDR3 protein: CASSSLTRGVTDTQYF
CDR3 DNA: TGTGCCAGCAGCTCACTAACGAGGGGAGTAACAGATACGCAGTATTTT

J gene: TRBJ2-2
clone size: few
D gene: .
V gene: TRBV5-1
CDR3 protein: CASNREAGELFF
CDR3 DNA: TGCGCCAGCAACAGGGAAGCCGGGGAGCTGTTTTTT

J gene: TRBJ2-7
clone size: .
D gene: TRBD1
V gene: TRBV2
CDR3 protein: CASTEDRVYEQYF
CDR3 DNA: TGTGCCAGCACGGAGGACAGGGTATACGAGCAGTACTTC

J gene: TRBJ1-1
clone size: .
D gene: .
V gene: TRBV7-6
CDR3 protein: CASSSREAFF
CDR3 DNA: TGTGCCAGCAGCTCACGAGAAGCTTTCTTT

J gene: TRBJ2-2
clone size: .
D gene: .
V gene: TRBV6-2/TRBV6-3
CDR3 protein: CASRPQENTGELFF
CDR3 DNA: TGTGCCAGCAGGCCACAGGAGAACACCGGGGAGCTGTTTTTT

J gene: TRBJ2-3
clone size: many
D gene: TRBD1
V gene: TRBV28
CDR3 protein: CASSLSLGQGIGDTQYF
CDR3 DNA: TGTGCCAGCAGTTTATCCCTGGGACAGGGAATCGGAGATACGCAGTATTTT

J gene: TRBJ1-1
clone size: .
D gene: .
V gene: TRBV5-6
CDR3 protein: CASSLLRRVHLNTEAFF
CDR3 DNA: TGTGCCAGCAGCTTGCTGCGACGGGTCCATTTGAACACTGAAGCTTTCTTT

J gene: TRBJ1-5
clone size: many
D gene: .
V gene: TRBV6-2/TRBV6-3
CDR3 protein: CASSAPRRGNQPQHF
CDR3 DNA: TGTGCCAGCAGTGCCCCCAGGAGAGGCAATCAGCCCCAGCATTTT